The present TCR beta chain was sequenced within a study of PD-L1 blockade in urothelial cancer (dated by TCRdb to 2016 to 2017). With regard to the full study: All patients started therapy in about 2014 and received atezolizumab 1,200 mg intravenously every 3 weeks. Blood samples were analyzed at two time points: 3 weeks after treatment start (second dose) and 6 weeks after treatment start. Whole exome sequencing and RNA sequencing of pretreatment tumors were performed alongside TCR sequencing in the same patients. Pretreatment tumor samples and matched peripheral blood, collected serially before and after atezolizumab treatment, underwent TCR sequencing. An ECOG performance status of 0 or 1 was recorded for the patients, and 0 to 3 prior chemotherapy regimens had been received by the patients. About 90% of the roughly 29 patients were identified as males with urothelial cancer of bladder origin, and a prior smoking history was reported by 18 of 29 patients. Durable clinical benefit was defined as progression-free survival longer than 6 months, and TCR features were also tested against progression-free and overall survival. Blood samples gave a median of around 140,000 T cells and 80,000 to 95,000 unique TCRs, with a median clonality of around 0.08. Nine patients reached durable clinical benefit, while some 21 patients did not. Somatic, immune and clinical correlates of response to PD-L1 blockade with atezolizumab in urothelial cancer were the focus of an exploratory multi-omic analysis. Pretreatment blood TCR-seq was available for around 29 patients, at least one posttreatment blood collection was obtained for around 25 patients, and tumor TCR-seq was available for around 25 patients.

The time point label, read with the paper, signifies: pretreatment peripheral blood. A total of roughly 30 patients with locally advanced or metastatic urothelial carcinoma, treated at Memorial Sloan Kettering on a trial protocol, made up the cohort. Peripheral blood mononuclear cells were collected from each patient pretreatment and during treatment, giving between 1 and 8 total time points per patient. The Qiagen DNeasy Blood extraction kit was used to purify genomic DNA from total PBMCs and from tumor samples. PBMCs were collected pretreatment and during treatment, and were isolated and stored as previously described. Each PCR received spiked-in synthetic TCR analog templates so that absolute template abundance could be estimated from read counts. Using the immunoSEQ assay, TCRbeta CDR3 regions were amplified from genomic DNA with bias-controlled V and J gene primers. Rearranged TCRbeta segments were sequenced at approximately 20X coverage. In the original analysis: Sequencing errors were corrected by clustering and CDR3s were annotated against IMGT to assign V, D and J genes. Downstream analyses used only productive TCRbeta rearrangements, leaving out any out-of-frame or stop-codon sequences. Clonality was calculated as one minus the Shannon entropy normalized by the log of the number of unique productive sequences. Fisher's exact test with Benjamini-Hochberg correction, at a threshold of adjusted p below 0.01, was used to find clones that differed between time points or between blood and tumor. TCRdb limited this immuneACCESS table to in-frame rearrangements with V and J called. A share of clones is missing; checked studies link under half to unresolved V genes, and the rest is unexplained. V, J and clone size are taken as reported in that table, and D and trimming were inferred from the DNA itself. This sample holds about 52,000 clones; over 65% were observed only once. Over 1% of the sample goes to the ten largest clones.

In the case of this clone: The clone's antigen remains unknown. Qualities for individual bases were not recorded, and no much larger clone is one base off.

The CDR3 goes from the cysteine to the phenylalanine over 13 residues. Only the CDR3 portion is preserved as DNA: 39 bases, with reading frame beginning at the first base. Relative to germline, V is 3 bases shorter and J is 7 bases shorter, with 7 bases between their ends. The CDR1 and CDR2 encoded by the germline V gene are SGHDN and FVKESK. Results and caveats for the whole study, not just this receptor: Small sample size (n of about 30) and many exploratory analyses mean the results are intended to be hypothesis-generating. At 3 weeks after the start of treatment, tumor-associated TCR clones in peripheral blood had expanded more in patients with durable benefit (n ≈ 24, p = 0.022). Improved progression-free and overall survival was associated with having pretreatment peripheral blood TCR clonality below the median.

This TCR was recovered from a man aged 45-60 years with urothelial cancer. The material was PBMCs, obtained around atezolizumab (anti-PD-L1) treatment. The rearranged chain carries TRBV14 and TRBJ1-6; no D segment can be confidently identified. The nucleotides are TGTGCCAGCAGCCAGCTCGGGAATTCACCCCTCCACTTT. This yields the protein CASSQLGNSPLHF.